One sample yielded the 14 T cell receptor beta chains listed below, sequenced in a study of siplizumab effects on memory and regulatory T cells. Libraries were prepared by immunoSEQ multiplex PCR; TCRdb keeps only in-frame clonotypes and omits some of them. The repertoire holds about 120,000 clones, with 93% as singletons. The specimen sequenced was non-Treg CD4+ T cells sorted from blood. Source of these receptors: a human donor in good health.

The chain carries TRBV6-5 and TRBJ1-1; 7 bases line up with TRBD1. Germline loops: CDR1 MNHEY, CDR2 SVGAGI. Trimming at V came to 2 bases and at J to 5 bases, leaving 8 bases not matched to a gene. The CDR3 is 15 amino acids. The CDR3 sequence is CASSYRRQGITEAFF. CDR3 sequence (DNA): TGTGCCAGCAGTTACCGAAGACAGGGAATTACTGAAGCTTTCTTT.

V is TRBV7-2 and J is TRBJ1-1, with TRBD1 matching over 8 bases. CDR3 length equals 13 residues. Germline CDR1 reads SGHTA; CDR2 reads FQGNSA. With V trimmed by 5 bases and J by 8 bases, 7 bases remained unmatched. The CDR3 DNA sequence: TGTGCCAGCAGCCCTCGACAGGGGTGGGAAGCTTTCTTT. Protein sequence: CASSPRQGWEAFF.

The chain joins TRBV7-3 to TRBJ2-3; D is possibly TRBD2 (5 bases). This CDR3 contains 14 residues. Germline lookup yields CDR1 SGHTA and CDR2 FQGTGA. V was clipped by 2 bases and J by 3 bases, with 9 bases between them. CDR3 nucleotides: TGTGCCAGCAGCTTAGGAGGCTATACAGATACGCAGTATTTT. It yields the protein CASSLGGYTDTQYF.

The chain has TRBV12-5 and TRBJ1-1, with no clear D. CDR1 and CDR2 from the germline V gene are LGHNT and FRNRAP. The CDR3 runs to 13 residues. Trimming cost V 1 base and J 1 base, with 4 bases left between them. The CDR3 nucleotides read TGTGCTAGTGGTTTGGAGGGGAACACTGAAGCTTTCTTT. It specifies CASGLEGNTEAFF.

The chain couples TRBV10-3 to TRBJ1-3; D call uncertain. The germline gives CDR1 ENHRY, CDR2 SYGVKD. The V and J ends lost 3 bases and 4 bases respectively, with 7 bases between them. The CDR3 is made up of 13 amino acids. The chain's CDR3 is CAISDGPGNTIYF. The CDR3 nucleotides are TGTGCCATCAGTGACGGCCCCGGAAACACCATATATTTT.

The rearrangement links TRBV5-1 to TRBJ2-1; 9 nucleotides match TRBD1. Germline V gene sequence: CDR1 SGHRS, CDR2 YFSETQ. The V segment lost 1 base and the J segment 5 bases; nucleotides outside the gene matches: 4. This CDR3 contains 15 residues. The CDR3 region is CASSLSGQGNNEQFF. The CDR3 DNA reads TGCGCCAGCAGCTTGTCAGGACAGGGGAACAATGAGCAGTTCTTC.

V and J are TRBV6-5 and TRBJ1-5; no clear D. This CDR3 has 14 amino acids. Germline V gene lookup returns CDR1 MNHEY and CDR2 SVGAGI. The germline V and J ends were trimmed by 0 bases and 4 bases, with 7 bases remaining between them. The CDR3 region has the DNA TGTGCCAGCAGTTACTCGACTGGGAATCAGCCCCAGCATTTT. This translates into CASSYSTGNQPQHF.

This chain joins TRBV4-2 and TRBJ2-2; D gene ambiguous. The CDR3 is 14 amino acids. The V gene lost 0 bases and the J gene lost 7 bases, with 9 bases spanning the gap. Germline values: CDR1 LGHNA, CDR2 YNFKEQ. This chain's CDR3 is CASSQEMTVGELFF. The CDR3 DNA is TGTGCCAGCAGCCAAGAAATGACGGTCGGGGAGCTGTTTTTT.

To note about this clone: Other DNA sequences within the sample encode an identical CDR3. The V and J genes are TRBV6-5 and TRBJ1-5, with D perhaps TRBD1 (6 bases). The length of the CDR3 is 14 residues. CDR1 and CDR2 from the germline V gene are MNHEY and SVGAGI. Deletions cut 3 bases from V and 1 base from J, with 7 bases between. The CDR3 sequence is CASSYGGSNQPQHF. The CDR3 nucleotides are TGTGCCAGCAGTTATGGGGGCAGCAATCAGCCCCAGCATTTT.

The CDR3 reads CASSQEPVGTQYF. As DNA, the CDR3 is TGCGCCAGCAGCCAAGAACCAGTGGGGACCCAGTACTTC. The genes are TRBV4-1 and TRBJ2-5; D call uncertain. Trimming took 0 bases from V and 7 from J, leaving 9 bases between them. Germline CDR1 MGHRA, CDR2 YSYEKL. The CDR3 is 13 amino acids.

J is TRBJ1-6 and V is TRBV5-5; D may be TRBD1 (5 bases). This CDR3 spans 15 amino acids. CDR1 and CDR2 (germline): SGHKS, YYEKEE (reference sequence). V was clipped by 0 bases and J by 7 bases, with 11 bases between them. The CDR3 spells CASSLGSGLNSPLHF. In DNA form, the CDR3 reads TGTGCCAGCAGCTTGGGGTCAGGGTTGAATTCACCCCTCCACTTT.

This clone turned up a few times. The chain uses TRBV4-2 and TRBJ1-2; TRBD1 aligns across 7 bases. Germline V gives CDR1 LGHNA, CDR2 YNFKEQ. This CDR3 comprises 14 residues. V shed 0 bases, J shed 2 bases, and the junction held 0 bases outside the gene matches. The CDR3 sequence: CASSQETGNYGYTF. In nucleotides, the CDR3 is TGTGCCAGCAGCCAAGAGACAGGGAACTATGGCTACACCTTC.

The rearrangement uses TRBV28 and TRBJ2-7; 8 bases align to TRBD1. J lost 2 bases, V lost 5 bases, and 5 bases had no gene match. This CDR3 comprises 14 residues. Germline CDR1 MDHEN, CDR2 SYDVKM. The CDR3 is CASSAQGGPYEQYF. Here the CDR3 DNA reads TGTGCCAGCAGTGCACAGGGGGGTCCCTACGAGCAGTACTTC.

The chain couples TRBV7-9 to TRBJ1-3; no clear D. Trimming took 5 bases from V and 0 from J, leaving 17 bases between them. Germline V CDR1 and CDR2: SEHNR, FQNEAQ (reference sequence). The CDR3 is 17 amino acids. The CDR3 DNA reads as TGTGCCAGCAGCCCGGCGGGATTCGTGAACTCTGGAAACACCATATATTTT. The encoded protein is CASSPAGFVNSGNTIYF.